This is a list of T cell receptor beta chains from one sample in a study of neurological immune-mediated disorders. TCRdb used MiXCR to reprocess the 5' RACE reads, holding one entry per CDR3 protein. The data contain 80,000 to 95,000 distinct CDR3 sequences, 3% to 4% of them singletons. Sequenced material: PBMCs. These receptors were obtained from a woman aged 45-59 years with multiple sclerosis. Both conserved end residues are part of each CDR3. D genes are given only for firm matches. Clone sizes are given selectively: once, few, many, or a class where the clone is expanded.

few,TRBV2,TRBJ2-5,.,CASSPRGPDQETQYF,TGTGCCAGCAGTCCCCGGGGCCCAGACCAAGAGACCCAGTACTTC
many,TRBV7-8,TRBJ1-1,.,CASSWGRGRNTEAFF,TGTGCCAGCAGCTGGGGGCGGGGTCGGAACACTGAAGCTTTCTTT
.,TRBV12-3/TRBV12-4,TRBJ2-4,.,CASTKPGPIKKIQYF,TGTGCCAGCACTAAACCGGGCCCGATCAAAAAAATTCAGTACTTC
.,TRBV12-3/TRBV12-4,TRBJ2-1,.,CDSSRDYNEQFF,TGTGACAGCAGCAGGGACTACAATGAGCAGTTCTTC
many,TRBV5-1,TRBJ2-2,TRBD1,CASSGTGTGGFGELFF,TGCGCCAGCAGCGGAACCGGGACAGGGGGCTTCGGAGAGCTGTTTTTT
many,TRBV29-1,TRBJ2-2,.,CSVGGAGNTGELFF,TGCAGCGTTGGGGGGGCGGGGAACACCGGGGAGCTGTTTTTT
many,TRBV3-1,TRBJ2-7,TRBD2,CASSQAGGIEQYF,TGTGCCAGCAGCCAAGCGGGGGGGATCGAGCAGTACTTC
many,TRBV7-2,TRBJ2-3,TRBD1,CASSFPGQRTDTQYF,TGTGCCAGCAGCTTCCCGGGACAGCGCACAGATACGCAGTATTTT
.,TRBV7-9,TRBJ1-3,TRBD1,CASSAIEGGSGKNIYF,TGTGCCAGCAGCGCGATCGAAGGGGGCTCTGGAAAAAACATATATTTT
many,TRBV6-5,TRBJ1-1,.,CASSSQGRWLEF,TGTGCCAGCAGTTCCCAGGGGAGATGGTTGGAGTTT
many,TRBV4-3,TRBJ1-5,.,CASSQDRRGRQPQHF,TGCGCCAGCAGCCAAGATCGGCGGGGGCGGCAGCCCCAGCATTTT
many,TRBV2,TRBJ2-2,TRBD1,CASQRGHDTGELFF,TGTGCCAGCCAAAGGGGGCACGACACCGGGGAGCTGTTTTTT
.,TRBV6-5,TRBJ2-1,TRBD2,CASSYSAGGYNEQFF,TGTGCCAGCAGTTACTCAGCGGGGGGGTACAATGAGCAGTTCTTC
many,TRBV20-1,TRBJ1-1,.,CSARKGPWGYMNTEAFF,TGCAGTGCTAGGAAGGGTCCATGGGGATACATGAACACTGAAGCTTTCTTT
many,TRBV10-3,TRBJ2-7,.,CASTGSERSYEQYF,TGTGCCTCCACAGGGTCGGAGAGGTCCTACGAGCAGTACTTC
many,TRBV7-9,TRBJ2-1,TRBD1,CASSLRDRGLDEQFF,TGTGCCAGCAGCTTACGAGACAGGGGGCTGGATGAGCAGTTCTTC
many,TRBV11-2,TRBJ2-1,.,CASSSLITGLQPNEQFF,TGTGCCAGCAGCTCCTTAATTACCGGACTACAACCCAATGAGCAGTTCTTC
many,TRBV7-2,TRBJ2-2,.,CASSSYPGELFF,TGTGCCAGCAGCTCCTATCCCGGGGAGCTGTTTTTT
many,TRBV5-6,TRBJ1-5,TRBD1,CASSLRGQGLQPQHF,TGTGCCAGCAGCTTGCGGGGACAGGGGCTTCAGCCCCAGCATTTT
many,TRBV9,TRBJ1-4,TRBD1,CASNEGAREKLFF,TGTGCCAGCAACGAGGGGGCTCGTGAAAAACTGTTTTTT
many,TRBV5-1,TRBJ1-2,TRBD1,CASSSTTGRINYGYTF,TGCGCCAGCAGCTCTACGACAGGGCGCATTAACTATGGCTACACCTTC
many,TRBV10-3,TRBJ2-7,.,CAISDSDPGEQYF,TGTGCCATCAGTGACTCTGACCCGGGCGAGCAGTACTTC
many,TRBV11-2,TRBJ1-1,.,CASSHGVWAFF,TGTGCCAGCAGTCACGGGGTTTGGGCTTTCTTT
many,TRBV4-1,TRBJ2-1,TRBD2,CASSHSSGGAKNEQFF,TGCGCCAGCAGCCACTCTAGCGGGGGGGCTAAGAATGAGCAGTTCTTC
many,TRBV9,TRBJ1-5,.,CASSRGTIGQPQHF,TGTGCCAGCAGCAGGGGAACCATAGGGCAGCCCCAGCATTTT
many,TRBV29-1,TRBJ2-5,.,CSVGERVQETQYF,TGCAGCGTGGGGGAACGGGTACAGGAGACCCAGTACTTC
many,TRBV9,TRBJ1-6,.,CASSPLASGPSYNSPLHF,TGTGCCAGCAGCCCACTGGCGTCAGGACCTTCCTATAATTCACCCCTCCACTTT
many,TRBV9,TRBJ1-6,.,CASIVGSPYNSPLHF,TGTGCCAGCATCGTGGGGTCCCCCTATAATTCACCCCTCCACTTT
many,TRBV7-9,TRBJ1-6,.,CASSLEGNSPLHF,TGTGCCAGCAGCTTGGAAGGAAATTCACCCCTCCACTTT
many,TRBV9,TRBJ2-1,.,CASSAQSHEQFF,TGTGCCAGCAGCGCACAGAGCCATGAGCAGTTCTTC
many,TRBV29-1,TRBJ2-2,.,CSVPGELFF,TGCAGCGTTCCCGGGGAGCTGTTTTTT
many,TRBV12-3/TRBV12-4,TRBJ2-2,.,CASSGRTHTGELFF,TGTGCCAGCAGCGGTAGGACCCACACCGGAGAGCTGTTTTTT
many,TRBV20-1,TRBJ2-7,.,CSASQGFSYEQYF,TGCAGTGCGTCACAGGGATTCTCCTACGAGCAGTACTTC
many,TRBV10-3,TRBJ2-5,TRBD1,CAISPGQGETQYF,TGTGCCATCAGCCCGGGACAGGGGGAGACCCAGTACTTC
few,TRBV28,TRBJ1-5,.,CASSLDQINKTQNF,TGTGCCAGCAGCCTCGACCAGATCAATAAGACCCAGAATTTT
many,TRBV7-2,TRBJ1-1,TRBD1,CASSSQGALGTEAFF,TGTGCCAGCAGCTCCCAGGGGGCGCTGGGCACTGAAGCTTTCTTT
many,TRBV7-9,TRBJ2-6,.,CATTFLGAGANVLTF,TGTGCCACGACCTTCTTGGGAGCTGGGGCCAACGTCCTGACTTTC
many,TRBV10-1,TRBJ1-5,TRBD1,CASSVPRGQGGNQPQHF,TGCGCCAGCAGTGTCCCCAGGGGGCAGGGGGGCAATCAGCCCCAGCATTTT
many,TRBV5-1,TRBJ2-5,TRBD2,CASTIMVASGIETQYF,TGCGCCAGCACCATAATGGTCGCTAGCGGGATAGAGACCCAGTACTTC
few,TRBV12-3/TRBV12-4,TRBJ1-6,.,CASTPGAVSPLHF,TGTGCCAGCACCCCAGGGGCTGTTTCACCCCTCCACTTT
many,TRBV20-1,TRBJ2-1,TRBD2,CSARSPSGGDNEQFF,TGCAGTGCTCGCTCGCCTAGCGGGGGAGACAATGAGCAGTTCTTC
many,TRBV14,TRBJ1-1,.,CASSRLNRARTEAFF,TGTGCCAGCAGCCGATTGAACAGGGCTCGTACTGAAGCTTTCTTT
few,TRBV5-1,TRBJ2-5,.,CASSLDGGRGVETQYF,TGCGCCAGCAGCTTGGATGGGGGTCGGGGCGTAGAGACCCAGTACTTC
many,TRBV12-3/TRBV12-4,TRBJ1-5,.,CASSFASNQPQHF,TGTGCCAGCAGTTTCGCTAGCAATCAGCCCCAGCATTTT